The 23 T cell receptor beta chains below were found in one sample sequenced in a study of blood T cell repertoires in COVID-19. Sequencing used immunoSEQ multiplex PCR; TCRdb keeps in-frame clones, though not all of them. Counted here are 53,000 or so clones, about 76% occurring once; the ten biggest clones make up around 43%. The specimen sequenced was peripheral blood. The receptors here all came from a man between 65 and 85 years old with active or convalescent COVID-19.

The rearrangement links TRBV7-2 to TRBJ1-1; 10 bases match TRBD1. Looked up from germline, CDR1 is SGHTA and CDR2 is FQGNSA. The CDR3 spans 14 residues. After removal of 7 bases from V and 2 bases from J, the junction contained 4 bases not matched to a gene. The CDR3 nucleotides read TGTGCCAGCAAGACAGGGGGCTTAAACACTGAAGCTTTCTTT. It is translated as CASKTGGLNTEAFF.

The chain couples TRBV5-1 to TRBJ1-5; D call uncertain. The length of the CDR3 is 15 residues. Germline V lookup: CDR1 SGHRS, CDR2 YFSETQ. The V and J ends lost 2 bases and 4 bases respectively, with 13 bases between them. The CDR3 region has the DNA TGCGCCAGCAGCTTTAACTCCGCCTCTAATCAGCCCCAGCATTTT. Translation gives CASSFNSASNQPQHF.

The V gene is TRBV11-2, the J gene TRBJ2-6; TRBD1 matches at 8 bases. The CDR3 spans 14 residues. The junction had 2 bases not matched to a gene; V was cut back by 6 bases and J by 4 bases. Germline loops: CDR1 SGHAT, CDR2 FQNNGV. CDR3 nucleotides: TGTGCCAGCAGGCAGGGGGCCGGGGCCAACGTCCTGACTTTC. Its protein product is CASRQGAGANVLTF.

The genes are TRBV11-2 and TRBJ2-3; the match to TRBD2 covers 8 bases. Germline lookup yields CDR1 SGHAT and CDR2 FQNNGV. J was trimmed by 5 bases and V by 6 bases; bases with no gene match: 7. The CDR3 covers 14 residues. CDR3: CASRPGGARDTQYF. The CDR3 DNA reads TGTGCCAGCAGACCGGGGGGGGCTCGAGATACGCAGTATTTT.

J is TRBJ1-5 and V is TRBV7-2; D is possibly TRBD1 (6 bases). Germline V CDR1 and CDR2: SGHTA, FQGNSA. The CDR3 loop spans 12 amino acids. V was cut by 1 base and J by 16 bases, with 14 bases left in between. The CDR3 nucleotides are TGTGCCAGCAGCTTAGACCGGGACACCCGTCATTTT. Protein sequence: CASSLDRDTRHF. The full variable domain, completed using reference TRBV7-2 and TRBJ1-5, is GAGVSQSPSNKVTEKGKDVELRCDPISGHTALYWYRQSLGQGLEFLIYFQGNSAPDKSGLPSDRFSAERTGGSVSTLTIQRTQQEDSAVYLCASSLDRDTRHFGDGTRLSIL.

The V gene is TRBV27, the J gene TRBJ2-7; 9 bases map to TRBD2. The CDR3 loop spans 15 amino acids. Trimming cost V 2 bases and J 2 bases; bases outside gene matches: 4. Germline V gene data show CDR1 as MNHEY and CDR2 as SMNVEV (reference sequence). CDR3: CASSLTLAGTYEQYF. The DNA of the CDR3 is TGTGCCAGCAGTTTAACTCTAGCGGGGACCTACGAGCAGTACTTC.

The rearrangement joins TRBV19 to TRBJ2-7, with D uncertain. The CDR3 runs 14 residues. V dropped 3 bases and J dropped 5 bases, with 14 bases sitting between them. Germline V gives CDR1 LNHDA, CDR2 SQIVND (reference sequence). CDR3 loop: CASSITFLFHEQYF. In DNA form, the CDR3 reads TGTGCCAGTAGTATCACATTTTTATTCCACGAGCAGTACTTC.

The chain combines TRBV7-9 with TRBJ2-1, with 11 nucleotides matching TRBD2. Germline trimming cut 6 bases from V and 1 base from J; bases unmatched to any gene: 2. The CDR3 has 15 amino acids. Germline CDR1 reads SEHNR; CDR2 reads FQNEAQ (reference sequence). The chain's CDR3 is CASRPSGGSYNEQFF. The CDR3 nucleotides are TGTGCCAGCAGACCTAGCGGGGGGTCCTACAATGAGCAGTTCTTC. The entire variable domain, with the rest obtained from reference TRBV7-9 and TRBJ2-1, is as follows: DTGVSQNPRHKITKRGQNVTFRCDPISEHNRLYWYRQTLGQGPEFLTYFQNEAQLEKSRLLSDRFSAERPKGSFSTLEIQRTEQGDSAMYLCASRPSGGSYNEQFFGPGTRLTVL.

This clone was picked up one time. The chain combines TRBV29-1 with TRBJ2-7; D perhaps matches TRBD2 (6 bases). Germline V gene lookup returns CDR1 SQVTM and CDR2 ANQGSEA. This CDR3 has 10 amino acids. Trimming removed 6 bases from V and 3 bases from J, with 6 bases in between. DNA for the CDR3: TGCAGCGTGCGGGACTACGAGCAGTACTTC. As protein: CSVRDYEQYF.

The chain uses TRBV9 and TRBJ2-5; 7 positions agree with TRBD2. CDR3 size: 14 residues. V trimming: 0 bases; J trimming: 5 bases; junction bases outside the gene matches: 4. Germline CDR1 and CDR2: SGDLS and YYNGEE. The CDR3 DNA reads as TGTGCCAGCAGCGTAGGAAATAGCGGGGAGACCCAGTACTTC. Its translation: CASSVGNSGETQYF. Variable domain in full (rest from reference TRBV9 and TRBJ2-5): DSGVTQTPKHLITATGQRVTLRCSPRSGDLSVYWYQQSLDQGLQFLIQYYNGEERAKGNILERFSAQQFPDLHSELNLSSLELGDSALYFCASSVGNSGETQYFGPGTRLLVL.

The chain employs TRBV14 and TRBJ2-1; 13 bases are a match to TRBD2. V trimming: 3 bases; J trimming: 5 bases; junction bases outside the gene matches: 4. The CDR3 loop spans 16 amino acids. Germline-derived CDR1 and CDR2 are SGHDN and FVKESK. The CDR3 sequence: CASSHRLAGGHNEQFF. CDR3 sequence (DNA): TGTGCCAGCAGCCACAGACTAGCGGGAGGCCACAATGAGCAGTTCTTC.

The V call is TRBV12-5, the J call TRBJ1-6; 7 positions agree with TRBD1. The CDR3 consists of 17 residues. Germline loops: CDR1 LGHNT, CDR2 FRNRAP. Trimming at V came to 0 bases and at J to 6 bases, leaving 8 bases not matched to a gene. The CDR3 bases are TGTGCTAGTGGTTTGGTTGGACGGGACAGTAGTAATTCACCCCTCCACTTT. Amino acid sequence: CASGLVGRDSSNSPLHF.

The chain employs TRBV5-1 and TRBJ2-5, with D possibly being TRBD1 (5 bases). CDR1 and CDR2 from the germline V gene are SGHRS and YFSETQ. The CDR3 runs 14 residues. Trimming took off 1 base at V and 5 bases at J, with 12 bases between the two ends. The CDR3 nucleotides read TGCGCCAGCAGCTTGTGGCAGGGCGCGGAGACCCAGTACTTC. Translating gives CASSLWQGAETQYF. Variable domain in full (rest from reference TRBV5-1 and TRBJ2-5): KAGVTQTPRYLIKTRGQQVTLSCSPISGHRSVSWYQQTPGQGLQFLFEYFSETQRNKGNFPGRFSGRQFSNSRSEMNVSTLELGDSALYLCASSLWQGAETQYFGPGTRLLVL.

This chain joins TRBV2 and TRBJ1-1, with a possible D match to TRBD1 (5 bases). The CDR3 sequence is 13 residues long. V gave up 3 bases and J gave up 4 bases, with 9 bases separating them. In germline, CDR1 is SNHLY, CDR2 FYNNEI. In DNA, the CDR3 is TGTGCCAGCAGTGAGGAGGGGAGCACTGAAGCTTTCTTT. This encodes CASSEEGSTEAFF.

J is TRBJ2-7 and V is TRBV5-6; a weak D match, TRBD1 (6 bases). Germline values: CDR1 SGHDT, CDR2 YYEEEE. There are 15 residues in the CDR3. Deletions cut 2 bases from V and 0 bases from J, with 12 bases between. CDR3: CASSLETGNSYEQYF. For the CDR3, the DNA is TGTGCCAGCAGCTTAGAGACAGGAAACTCCTACGAGCAGTACTTC.

The chain joins TRBV11-2 to TRBJ1-6, with TRBD1 matching over 7 bases. V dropped 5 bases and J dropped 5; count of bases not matched to a gene: 6. The CDR3 is 15 residues long. Germline CDR1 reads SGHAT; CDR2 reads FQNNGV. This CDR3 reads CASSLEGADNSPLHF. As DNA, the CDR3 is TGTGCCAGCAGCCTGGAGGGGGCCGATAATTCACCCCTCCACTTT.

V gene TRBV2 combines with J gene TRBJ1-1; 8 nucleotides match TRBD1. There are 14 residues in the CDR3. V lost 6 bases to trimming and J lost 1 base; unmatched junction nucleotides: 4. In germline, CDR1 is SNHLY, CDR2 FYNNEI. CDR3 residues: CASRGTGENTEAFF. CDR3 nucleotide sequence: TGTGCCAGCAGGGGGACAGGTGAGAACACTGAAGCTTTCTTT.

This clone appeared a few times. The chain recombines TRBV6-6 with TRBJ1-5; 7 bases align to TRBD1. The CDR3 contains 14 residues. The V segment lost 6 bases and the J segment 2 bases; nucleotides outside the gene matches: 4. The germline gives CDR1 MNHNY, CDR2 SVGAGI (reference sequence). CDR3 bases: TGTGCCAGCAGGGAAGACAGGGGCAATCAGCCCCAGCATTTT. It is translated as CASREDRGNQPQHF.

Here the CDR3 reads CASSRPGDSNYGYTF. The CDR3, as DNA: TGTGCCAGCTCTCGCCCGGGGGACTCTAACTATGGCTACACCTTC. The V and J genes are TRBV6-5 and TRBJ1-2; TRBD1 might be the D (5 bases). V shed 8 bases and J shed 0 bases, with 16 bases lying between them. The CDR3 has 15 amino acids. Germline CDR1 MNHEY, CDR2 SVGAGI.

This chain uses TRBV29-1 with TRBJ1-2; D remains unclear. V dropped 2 bases and J dropped 0 bases, with 10 bases sitting between them. CDR1 SQVTM and CDR2 ANQGSEA come from the germline V gene. This CDR3 spans 14 amino acids. The CDR3 loop reads CSVEIDNPNYGYTF. The DNA of the CDR3 is TGCAGCGTTGAAATTGACAACCCTAACTATGGCTACACCTTC.

This chain connects TRBV19 to TRBJ2-5, with 15 bases that match TRBD2. The CDR3 runs to 16 residues. V gave up 6 bases and J gave up 2 bases; unmatched junction bases: 4. The germline V gene encodes CDR1 LNHDA and CDR2 SQIVND (reference sequence). The CDR3 protein is CASSLGLAGGQETQYF. The CDR3 coding sequence is TGTGCCAGTAGCCTTGGACTAGCGGGAGGGCAAGAGACCCAGTACTTC.

The chain employs TRBV5-5 and TRBJ1-1, with 7 bases identical to TRBD1. The CDR3 is made up of 15 amino acids. Losses at the gene ends were 3 bases for V and 0 bases for J; bases not matched to a gene: 5. Germline V gene data show CDR1 as SGHKS and CDR2 as YYEKEE (reference sequence). In DNA form, the CDR3 reads TGTGCCAGCAGCTCACAGGGGACTTTGAACACTGAAGCTTTCTTT. Its translation is CASSSQGTLNTEAFF.

The chain has TRBV5-1 and TRBJ1-5; TRBD1 might be the D (6 bases). This CDR3 is built from 14 residues. Between the trimmed V and J ends, which lost 0 bases and 5 bases, there was a span of 9 bases. Germline CDR1 is SGHRS and CDR2 is YFSETQ. The CDR3 DNA follows: TGCGCCAGCAGCTTGGAGGGGGGGGATCAGCCCCAGCATTTT. Residues: CASSLEGGDQPQHF.